This TCR beta chain comes out of a study of T cells in Graves' hyperthyroidism and ophthalmopathy. Researchers amplified the TCR beta CDR3 regions from RNA transcripts. Primed by the HTBI set, a first-round RT-PCR was run on the TCR CDR3. TCRdb ran MiXCR on the multiplex PCR reads and lists one entry per CDR3 protein. The sample lists about 510,000 distinct CDR3 sequences, 35% to 50% seen once, with about two fifths in the top ten. This clonotype was picked up many times. The diagnostic basis comprised clinical symptoms, serum thyroxine and TRAb, thyroid ultrasound and orbital computed tomography. Germline CDR1 is SEHNR and CDR2 is FQNEAQ (reference sequence). The length of the CDR3 is 14 residues. J gave up 4 bases and V 5 bases, and 6 bases lay outside the gene matches.

V gene TRBV7-9 combines with J gene TRBJ2-5; 8 nucleotides match TRBD2. This clonotype was obtained from an adult woman with Graves' disease, either hyperthyroidism or ophthalmopathy (not recorded which). Sequencing was carried out using peripheral blood or thyroid tissue (not recorded which). The CDR3 nucleotides are TGTGCCAGCAGCCGAAGCGGGAGAGGAGAGACCCAGTACTTC. This translates into CASSRSGRGETQYF.